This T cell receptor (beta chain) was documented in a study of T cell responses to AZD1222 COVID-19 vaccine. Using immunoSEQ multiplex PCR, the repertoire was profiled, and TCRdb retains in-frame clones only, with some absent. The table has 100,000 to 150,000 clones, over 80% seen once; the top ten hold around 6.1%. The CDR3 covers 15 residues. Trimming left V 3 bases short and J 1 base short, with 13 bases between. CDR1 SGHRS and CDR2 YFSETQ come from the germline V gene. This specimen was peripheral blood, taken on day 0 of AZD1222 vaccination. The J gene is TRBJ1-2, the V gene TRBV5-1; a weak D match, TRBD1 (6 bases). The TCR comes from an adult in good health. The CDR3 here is CASSSVTGVNYGYTF. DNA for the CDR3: TGCGCCAGCAGCTCCGTGACAGGAGTTAACTATGGCTACACCTTC.